This TCR beta chain was found in a study of T cell repertoires in cytomegalovirus infection. Background on the study: CMV infection plus the matching HLA type was flagged by public TCR beta signatures.

One entry per CDR3 protein, called by TCRdb with MiXCR from the reads. This table holds 350,000 to 450,000 distinct CDR3 sequences, 15% to 20% found once. Germline lookup yields CDR1 SGHTA and CDR2 FQGNSA. This CDR3 region has 16 residues. The junction had 7 bases not matched to a gene; V was cut back by 6 bases and J by 2 bases. This clonotype has ten or more counts. The TCR originated in a human donor in good health (CMV status not recorded). Some clones in this sample may be carry-over from other donors' samples. What was sequenced was PBMCs. V gene TRBV7-2 combines with J gene TRBJ2-3, with 11 bases lining up with TRBD2. The CDR3 loop is CASRPRLAGFTDTQYF. CDR3 in DNA: TGTGCCAGCAGACCCAGACTAGCGGGGTTCACAGATACGCAGTATTTT.